The 3 T cell receptor beta chains below were found in one sample sequenced in a study of a mutant IDH1 vaccine in newly diagnosed glioma. For these TCRs, the target antigens are not known. Profiled with immunoSEQ multiplex PCR; TCRdb holds only in-frame clones, not every one. The profile shows more than 35,000 clones, roughly 76% of them singletons. Time point specified: week 23, last vaccination. Each dose of the vaccine consisted of 300 ug of mutant IDH1 20-mer peptide, with topical imiquimod. The specimen comprised PBMCs, sampled from a glioma patient whose treatment included an IDH1 peptide vaccine. These receptors all come from a man aged 40-55 years with glioma.

Only one count was recorded for this clone. The rearrangement links TRBV5-8 to TRBJ1-6; D not resolved. The ends were cut back, 2 bases at V and 9 bases at J, with 6 bases in the middle. Germline CDR1 reads SGHTS; CDR2 reads YDEGEE. CDR3 size: 12 residues. This CDR3 reads CASSFSLSPLHF. CDR3 in DNA: TGTGCCAGCAGCTTTTCTCTTTCACCCCTCCACTTT.

Only a few counts were recorded for this clone. CDR3 protein: CSVQGQTGGYTF. CDR3 bases: TGCAGCGTTCAAGGACAGACCGGTGGCTACACCTTC. The V call is TRBV29-1, the J call TRBJ1-2, with D perhaps matching TRBD1 (6 bases). This CDR3 is built from 12 residues. V gave up 5 bases and J gave up 7 bases, with 14 bases separating them. Looked up from germline, CDR1 is SQVTM and CDR2 is ANQGSEA.

The chain employs TRBV29-1 and TRBJ2-3; TRBD2 is a possible D gene (5 bases). The CDR3 is 14 amino acids. Trimming removed 4 bases from V and 2 bases from J, with 13 bases in between. Per germline, CDR1 SQVTM and CDR2 ANQGSEA. The CDR3 spells CSVVSGLYTDTQYF. The CDR3 coding sequence is TGCAGCGTTGTGTCCGGACTCTACACAGATACGCAGTATTTT.